This passage covers 17 T cell receptor beta chains from one sample sequenced in a study of beta chain features in type 1 diabetes (dated by TCRdb to the late 2010s). Points the paper makes about the study in general: A moderate but significant shortening of TCRB CDR3 length was observed in type 1 diabetes patients in all four CD4+ subsets.

Their specific antigens are unknown. The receptor library was made with the immunoSEQ multiplex PCR assay. All of the isolated RNA was reverse transcribed with the High Capacity cDNA Reverse Transcription Kit, so expressed TCRB transcripts were sequenced. TCRdb mirrors the immuneACCESS table, restricted to in-frame sequences. Some clones are absent from its copies; in checked studies, under half trace to an unresolved V gene, and the reason for the others is unknown. The sample yields hundreds of thousands of clones; more than 13% were counted once. The ten largest make up approximately 0.042% of the sample. The sequenced material came from naive CD4+ T cells from blood. This specimen's cell subset or site label, per the study, means: true naive CD4+ T cells. These TCRs come from a young man with type 1 diabetes.

This chain links TRBV2 with TRBJ2-2; 9 bases are shared with TRBD1. The V gene end was trimmed by 8 bases and the J gene end by 6 bases; junction bases not matched to a gene: 1. CDR1 is SNHLY and CDR2 is FYNNEI in the germline V gene. The CDR3 is 12 residues long. The CDR3 DNA is TGTGCCAGCGGACAGGGGTCCGGGGAGCTGTTTTTT. Amino acid sequence: CASGQGSGELFF.

The chain is built from TRBV10-2 and TRBJ2-5; no firm D call. The CDR3 runs to 13 residues. Trimming stripped 8 bases from V and 4 bases from J, with 14 bases between. Germline values: CDR1 WSHSY, CDR2 SAAADI. CDR3 sequence: CASGNPRRETQYF. As DNA, the CDR3 is TGCGCCAGCGGGAATCCTAGAAGAGAGACCCAGTACTTC.

The CDR3 spells CASNPDRARGYTF. The CDR3 coding sequence is TGCGCCAGCAATCCCGACAGGGCTCGAGGCTACACCTTC. The gene calls are TRBV23-1 and TRBJ1-2, with 7 bases matching TRBD1. TRBV23-1 is an ORF; its function is uncertain. The CDR3 sequence is 13 residues long. V was pared by 7 bases and J by 8 bases, with 10 bases of the junction left unmatched.

This chain joins TRBV30 and TRBJ2-7; D uncertain. Germline V gives CDR1 GTSNPN, CDR2 SVGIG (reference sequence). V was cut by 0 bases and J by 7 bases, with 13 bases left in between. The CDR3 runs 13 residues. The CDR3 spells CAWSVSFTGEQYF. As DNA, the CDR3 is TGTGCCTGGAGTGTTTCATTTACGGGTGAGCAGTACTTC.

This clone showed up just a few times. The chain is built from TRBV7-2 and TRBJ2-5; TRBD2 aligns across 10 bases. Per the germline V gene, CDR1 is SGHTA and CDR2 is FQGNSA. This CDR3 comprises 18 residues. Germline trimming cut 5 bases from V and 2 bases from J; bases unmatched to any gene: 14. CDR3 region: CASSQLARTSGVQETQYF. CDR3 coding DNA: TGTGCCAGCAGCCAACTGGCGCGCACTAGCGGGGTGCAAGAGACCCAGTACTTC.

The chain links TRBV11-2 to TRBJ2-5; 10 nucleotides match TRBD1. CDR1 and CDR2 (germline): SGHAT, FQNNGV. V gave up 5 bases and J gave up 5 bases; unmatched junction bases: 5. The CDR3 runs 14 residues. CDR3 nucleotide sequence: TGTGCCAGCAGCCGGGACAGGGGTTGGGAGACCCAGTACTTC. This sequence encodes CASSRDRGWETQYF.

J is TRBJ2-1 and V is TRBV9; no reliable D call. In germline, CDR1 is SGDLS, CDR2 YYNGEE. V lost 0 bases to trimming and J lost 6 bases, with 10 bases between them. The CDR3 is 14 amino acids. The CDR3 sequence: CASSVERGLNEQFF. The CDR3 DNA sequence: TGTGCCAGCAGCGTAGAGCGAGGCCTCAATGAGCAGTTCTTC.

This clone was detected only a few times. This chain connects TRBV7-3 to TRBJ2-7; D gene ambiguous. V was cut by 4 bases and J by 6 bases, with 19 bases left in between. Per germline, CDR1 SGHTA and CDR2 FQGTGA. This CDR3 contains 15 residues. Here the CDR3 reads CASSWTPSGLGEQYF. The CDR3 DNA reads as TGTGCCAGCAGCTGGACCCCCTCGGGTCTCGGCGAGCAGTACTTC.

The genes are TRBV30 and TRBJ2-3; D is possibly TRBD2 (6 bases). The V end lost 7 bases, the J end lost 0 bases, and 8 bases lay between the germline ends. The V gene's germline CDR1 is GTSNPN and CDR2 SVGIG (reference sequence). The CDR3 runs to 12 residues. The CDR3 bases are TGTGCCTCCCGGGGGAGCACAGATACGCAGTATTTT. It codes for CASRGSTDTQYF.

This clone has only a few counts. The sample has other DNA sequences that encode this CDR3 too. The rearrangement links TRBV5-1 to TRBJ2-3, with D possibly matching TRBD1 (6 bases). Germline CDR1 reads SGHRS; CDR2 reads YFSETQ. V was shortened by 0 bases and J by 2 bases, with 7 bases between the two germline ends. CDR3 length: 14 amino acids. Written as DNA, the CDR3 is TGCGCCAGCAGCTTGGGGGGGCTCACAGATACGCAGTATTTT. Translation: CASSLGGLTDTQYF.

The rearrangement links TRBV11-2 to TRBJ2-3; TRBD2 matches at 8 bases. V was clipped by 2 bases and J by 5 bases; unmatched bases: 6. CDR1 is SGHAT and CDR2 is FQNNGV in the germline V gene. There are 15 residues in the CDR3. DNA of the CDR3: TGTGCCAGCAGCTTAAGGGTAGCGGGGATAGATACGCAGTATTTT. Translation gives CASSLRVAGIDTQYF.

The V gene is TRBV4-2, the J gene TRBJ2-5; D remains ambiguous. The CDR3 loop spans 15 amino acids. CDR1 is LGHNA and CDR2 is YNFKEQ in the germline V gene. Trimming removed 0 bases from V and 5 bases from J, with 13 bases in between. CDR3 nucleotide sequence: TGTGCCAGCAGCCAAGATCAATTGGGCTACGAGACCCAGTACTTC. As protein: CASSQDQLGYETQYF.

The genes are TRBV7-2 and TRBJ2-2, with 7 bases identical to TRBD2. CDR1 is SGHTA and CDR2 is FQGNSA in the germline V gene. V dropped 8 bases and J dropped 4; count of bases not matched to a gene: 10. The CDR3 extends over 15 amino acids. The CDR3, as DNA: TGTGCCAGCGGATGGGGGGAGGGTGGCACCGGGGAGCTGTTTTTT. As protein: CASGWGEGGTGELFF.

This clone was seen only a few times. The chain recombines TRBV2 with TRBJ2-3; tentatively, D is TRBD2 (6 bases). V lost 6 bases and J lost 8, with 12 bases in between. This CDR3 spans 12 amino acids. Per the germline V gene, CDR1 is SNHLY and CDR2 is FYNNEI. The CDR3 reads CASRGSSVTQYF. In DNA, the CDR3 is TGTGCCAGCAGGGGCTCTAGCGTTACGCAGTATTTT.

This clone was found a few times. The chain combines TRBV30 with TRBJ2-3; tentatively, D is TRBD2 (5 bases). The CDR3 length is 13 residues. The germline V and J ends were trimmed by 4 bases and 2 bases, with 10 bases remaining between them. CDR1 is GTSNPN, CDR2 SVGIG, per germline (reference sequence). CDR3 sequence reads: CAWIAGITDTQYF. Here the CDR3 DNA reads TGTGCCTGGATAGCCGGGATCACAGATACGCAGTATTTT.

This chain uses TRBV7-2 with TRBJ2-5; 10 bases are a match to TRBD1. The V gene end was trimmed by 4 bases and the J gene end by 5 bases; junction bases not matched to a gene: 10. Germline loops: CDR1 SGHTA, CDR2 FQGNSA. The CDR3 spans 16 residues. The CDR3 DNA reads TGTGCCAGCAGCTCTTATAAGACAGGGGGCTATGAGACCCAGTACTTC. This translates into CASSSYKTGGYETQYF.

On this clone: Different DNA sequences within this sample yield the same CDR3. This rearrangement joins TRBV9 to TRBJ1-2; 9 bases map to TRBD1. J was trimmed by 2 bases and V by 4 bases; bases with no gene match: 3. The germline V gene encodes CDR1 SGDLS and CDR2 YYNGEE. This CDR3 spans 14 amino acids. The chain's CDR3 is CASSPGQGNYGYTF. The CDR3 DNA reads as TGTGCCAGCAGCCCTGGACAGGGGAACTATGGCTACACCTTC.